These 22 T cell receptor beta chains came from one sample sequenced in a study of cytomegalovirus exposure and HLA in healthy donors. The method was immunoSEQ multiplex PCR; TCRdb's version includes in-frame clones alone and lacks a portion of them. The data hold some 140,000 clones, with roughly 87% observed a single time. Sequencing input: PBMCs. The receptors derive from a woman between 18 and 30 years old in good health and CMV-seropositive.

The chain carries TRBV7-2 and TRBJ1-2; D remains ambiguous. CDR1 and CDR2 from the germline V gene are SGHTA and FQGNSA. The CDR3 extends over 15 amino acids. The V gene lost 5 bases and the J gene lost 1 base, with 14 bases spanning the gap. The CDR3 coding sequence is TGTGCCAGCAGCCGACTCGAGAGGAATAACTATGGCTACACCTTC. As protein: CASSRLERNNYGYTF.

The V gene is TRBV7-3, the J gene TRBJ2-2; the match to TRBD2 covers 12 bases. This CDR3 has 20 residues. The ends lost 4 bases at V and 3 bases at J; junction bases unmatched: 15. Looked up from germline, CDR1 is SGHTA and CDR2 is FQGTGA. Here the CDR3 reads CASSSYGATSGGLYTGELFF. The CDR3 DNA reads TGTGCCAGCAGCTCATATGGCGCCACTAGCGGGGGGTTATACACCGGGGAGCTGTTTTTT.

In nucleotides, the CDR3 is TGTGCCAGCAGGGGGAGGGATGTGAATAATGGCTACACCTTC. As protein: CASRGRDVNNGYTF. The V call is TRBV5-4, the J call TRBJ1-2; D call uncertain. There are 14 residues in the CDR3. Germline loops: CDR1 SGHNT, CDR2 YYREEE (reference sequence). V lost 5 bases and J 6 bases, leaving 17 bases between the germline ends.

On this clone itself: At one end, the junction sequence differs from germline, possibly due to a read error. This rearrangement joins TRBV9 to TRBJ2-2, with 8 positions matching TRBD2. From germline, CDR1 is SGDLS and CDR2 YYNGEE. The CDR3 sequence is 16 residues long. CDR3 protein: CASSVGRGGRAGDLFF. The DNA for the CDR3 is TGTGCCAGCAGCGTAGGCCGGGGGGGCCGAGCCGGGGACCTGTTTTTT.

The V call is TRBV5-1, the J call TRBJ1-2, with D unresolved. The CDR3 runs 13 residues. V was clipped by 2 bases and J by 4 bases, with 9 bases between them. CDR1 and CDR2 (germline): SGHRS, YFSETQ. CDR3 sequence reads: CASSLRESYGYTF. CDR3 nucleotides: TGCGCCAGCAGCTTAAGGGAGAGCTATGGCTACACCTTC.

V gene TRBV7-8 combines with J gene TRBJ1-3; 7 nucleotides match TRBD1. The CDR3 loop spans 16 amino acids. J was trimmed by 3 bases and V by 2 bases; bases with no gene match: 7. CDR1 is SGHVS and CDR2 is FQNEAQ in the germline V gene. CDR3 coding DNA: TGTGCCAGCAGCTTATCAGACAGGGAGTTTGGAAACACCATATATTTT. Translated, it gives CASSLSDREFGNTIYF.

The sample holds one count of this clone. The J gene is TRBJ2-1, the V gene TRBV20-1, with D possibly TRBD2 on 6 matching bases. From germline, CDR1 is DFQATT and CDR2 SNEGSKA (reference sequence). The CDR3 has 11 residues. The V end lost 6 bases, the J end lost 7 bases, and 10 bases lay between the germline ends. Written as DNA, the CDR3 is TGCAGTGCCTTCGGGACTAATGAGCAGTTCTTC. Its protein product is CSAFGTNEQFF.

Only one count was recorded for this clone. This rearrangement joins TRBV30 to TRBJ2-4; 7 bases agree with TRBD1. J was trimmed by 7 bases and V by 3 bases; bases with no gene match: 6. The germline V gene has CDR1 GTSNPN and CDR2 SVGIG (reference sequence). This CDR3 comprises 13 residues. In DNA form, the CDR3 reads TGTGCCTGGAGCCGGACAGGAAAGAACATTCAGTACTTC. It codes for CAWSRTGKNIQYF. The full variable domain, rest sourced from reference TRBV30 and TRBJ2-4, is SQTIHQWPATLVQPVGSPLSLECTVEGTSNPNLYWYRQAAGRGLQLLFYSVGIGQISSEVPQNLSASRPQDRQFILSSKKLLLSDSGFYLCAWSRTGKNIQYFGAGTRLSVL.

This chain joins TRBV7-8 and TRBJ2-7; D perhaps matches TRBD1 (6 bases). CDR1 SGHVS and CDR2 FQNEAQ come from the germline V gene. V lost 0 bases and J 2 bases, leaving 14 bases between the germline ends. This CDR3 is built from 16 residues. CDR3 sequence reads: CASSLATMQGPYEQYF. The CDR3 nucleotides are TGTGCCAGCAGCTTAGCAACGATGCAGGGGCCCTACGAGCAGTACTTC.

The V call is TRBV18, the J call TRBJ2-3; D possibly corresponds to TRBD1 (6 bases). The ends were cut back, 0 bases at V and 0 bases at J, with 13 bases in the middle. Germline CDR1 KGHSH, CDR2 LQKENI. This CDR3 is built from 17 residues. The CDR3 region has the DNA TGTGCCAGCTCACCACCTCGGGACATCTCTAGCACAGATACGCAGTATTTT. Translation gives CASSPPRDISSTDTQYF.

This chain uses TRBV5-1 with TRBJ2-1, with 8 bases identical to TRBD1. CDR1 is SGHRS, CDR2 YFSETQ, per germline. V dropped 4 bases and J dropped 0; count of bases not matched to a gene: 6. The CDR3 has 16 residues. CDR3 protein: CASSVTGTGSYNEQFF. DNA of the CDR3: TGCGCCAGCAGCGTGACCGGGACAGGCTCCTACAATGAGCAGTTCTTC.

The CDR3 here is CASRPAGGGADTQYF. The DNA for the CDR3 is TGTGCCAGTAGGCCAGCGGGGGGGGGCGCAGATACGCAGTATTTT. V usage is TRBV19 and J usage is TRBJ2-3; 10 positions agree with TRBD2. V dropped 6 bases and J dropped 4; count of bases not matched to a gene: 7. The CDR3 length is 15 residues. Germline CDR1 and CDR2: LNHDA and SQIVND (reference sequence).

The V call is TRBV11-2, the J call TRBJ1-2; no definite D call. With 1 base removed from V and 8 bases from J, the gap between germline ends came to 8 bases. Germline CDR1 is SGHAT and CDR2 is FQNNGV. CDR3 length equals 12 residues. The CDR3 nucleotides read TGTGCCAGCAGCTTAGTCTCGGGAGGCTACACCTTC. It encodes CASSLVSGGYTF.

This chain connects TRBV7-9 to TRBJ2-1, with TRBD1 matching 7 bases. Germline CDR1 is SEHNR and CDR2 is FQNEAQ (reference sequence). V lost 5 bases, J lost 8 bases, and 15 bases stayed unmatched. CDR3 length equals 16 residues. The DNA of the CDR3 is TGTGCCAGCAGCGAAAGGGGTAGGGGGCTTGGTCATGAGCAGTTCTTC. Its protein product is CASSERGRGLGHEQFF.

This chain links TRBV11-2 with TRBJ2-3, with D maybe TRBD2 (5 bases). CDR3 length: 14 residues. Per the germline V gene, CDR1 is SGHAT and CDR2 is FQNNGV. The V end lost 2 bases, the J end lost 3 bases, and 9 bases lay between the germline ends. The CDR3 DNA reads TGTGCCAGCAGCTTAACCGGGAAGACAGATACGCAGTATTTT. Its protein product is CASSLTGKTDTQYF.

This chain connects TRBV30 to TRBJ1-1, with D perhaps TRBD1 (5 bases). The germline CDR1 and CDR2 sequences are GTSNPN and SVGIG (reference sequence). This CDR3 region has 13 residues. The V gene lost 0 bases and the J gene lost 4 bases, with 9 bases spanning the gap. The CDR3 DNA sequence: TGTGCCTGGAGTGTTCAACAGGCCACTGAAGCTTTCTTT. Translating gives CAWSVQQATEAFF.

This chain connects TRBV30 to TRBJ2-3; D is perhaps TRBD1 (6 bases). Germline lookup yields CDR1 GTSNPN and CDR2 SVGIG (reference sequence). V lost 1 base and J 3 bases, leaving 35 bases between the germline ends. The CDR3 consists of 22 residues. The CDR3 sequence is CAWSAPNPDDRGWGRRTDTQYF. Here the CDR3 DNA reads TGTGCCTGGAGTGCACCTAACCCCGATGACAGAGGTTGGGGGCGCAGGACAGATACGCAGTATTTT. Variable domain in full (rest from reference TRBV30 and TRBJ2-3): SQTIHQWPATLVQPVGSPLSLECTVEGTSNPNLYWYRQAAGRGLQLLFYSVGIGQISSEVPQNLSASRPQDRQFILSSKKLLLSDSGFYLCAWSAPNPDDRGWGRRTDTQYFGPGTRLTVL.

This rearrangement joins TRBV9 to TRBJ2-5, with TRBD2 matching over 8 bases. The CDR3 covers 15 residues. Germline lookup yields CDR1 SGDLS and CDR2 YYNGEE. V dropped 0 bases and J dropped 3; count of bases not matched to a gene: 4. This CDR3 is CASSVGLAGEETQYF. The CDR3 region has the DNA TGTGCCAGCAGCGTAGGGCTAGCGGGTGAAGAGACCCAGTACTTC.

This clone was detected only once. The J gene is TRBJ1-5, the V gene TRBV27, with 12 positions matching TRBD1. Germline CDR1 is MNHEY and CDR2 is SMNVEV (reference sequence). This CDR3 is 15 amino acids long. V shed 3 bases and J 6 bases; nucleotides not matched to a gene: 3. The CDR3 protein is CASSLGQGAGQPQHF. The CDR3 DNA sequence: TGTGCCAGCAGTTTGGGACAGGGGGCGGGTCAGCCCCAGCATTTT.

The V call is TRBV14, the J call TRBJ1-5, with 7 positions matching TRBD1. V was clipped by 1 base and J by 6 bases; unmatched bases: 9. The CDR3 is 16 residues long. Looked up from germline, CDR1 is SGHDN and CDR2 is FVKESK. CDR3 residues: CASSQGARGSIQPQHF. The CDR3 DNA reads as TGTGCCAGCAGCCAAGGGGCCAGGGGGTCGATTCAGCCCCAGCATTTT.

This clone was detected only a few times. The chain recombines TRBV4-1 with TRBJ2-2; no clear D. CDR1 and CDR2 from the germline V gene are MGHRA and YSYEKL. The CDR3 has 13 amino acids. Trimming stripped 5 bases from V and 4 bases from J, with 8 bases between. The CDR3 sequence: CASSLGPTGELFF. In nucleotides, the CDR3 is TGCGCCAGCAGCTTGGGCCCCACCGGGGAGCTGTTTTTT.

The chain employs TRBV6-1 and TRBJ1-6; D possibly corresponds to TRBD1 (5 bases). This CDR3 comprises 15 residues. The V gene lost 3 bases and the J gene lost 8 bases, with 14 bases spanning the gap. Germline assignment: CDR1 MNHNS and CDR2 SASEGT. CDR3 DNA sequence: TGTGCCAGCAGTGATTCCGGGGGACGATATTCACCCCTCCACTTT. Its translation is CASSDSGGRYSPLHF.